This TCR beta chain originates from a study of CD8+ T cells in alopecia areata. Whole-study context: Treatment of the treated patients consisted of oral tofacitinib, 5 to 10 mg twice daily.

This CDR3 has 13 residues. Germline CDR1 reads SGHTA; CDR2 reads FQGNSA. Deletions cut 1 base from V and 4 bases from J, with 8 bases between. Study-wide results and limits: Affected lesional scalp, above all in alopecia totalis/universalis, was more clonal than normal scalp. It was less clear whether patients shared TCRs than it was in mice, possibly because of HLA.

With respect to this clone: Its antigen is undetermined.

Alopecia areata patients provided lesional scalp punch biopsies and peripheral blood, both collected for the study. Reverse transcription of extracted RNA yielded cDNA, which provided the sequencing template. Clones were read by immunoSEQ multiplex PCR, and TCRdb kept only the in-frame ones, dropping some. Among around 120,000 clones listed, more than 30% were seen once. This TCR was sampled from a human donor with alopecia areata. The genes are TRBV7-2 and TRBJ2-7; D unresolved. The sequenced material came from CD4+ T cells sorted from blood. CDR3 DNA sequence: TGTGCCAGCAGCTTAGTAGGGCATTACGAGCAGTACTTC. Amino acid sequence: CASSLVGHYEQYF.